This TCR beta chain was recovered during a study of Ad26.COV2.S vaccination and SARS-CoV-2 variants. General study findings and limits: Vaccine recipients showed a spike-specific TCR breadth that was higher than in placebo recipients. TCR breadth and depth analyses may have underestimated total T cell responses.

Generated by immunoSEQ multiplex PCR, the TCRdb table keeps only in-frame clones and is missing some. The table shows over 110,000 clones, with about nine tenths occurring only once. On this clone: What it binds is unknown.

The receptor's source is a human donor who had recovered from COVID-19. The sequencing here drew on peripheral blood, taken after recovery from COVID-19.

CDR3 region: CASSLSSPYEQYF. DNA for the CDR3: TGTGCCAGCAGTTTATCTAGCCCTTACGAGCAGTACTTC. This chain joins TRBV27 and TRBJ2-7; D is unclear. Germline CDR1 MNHEY, CDR2 SMNVEV (reference sequence). CDR3 length: 13 amino acids. V shed 0 bases and J shed 4 bases, with 7 bases lying between them.